This record looks at one T cell receptor beta chain sequence and its context. Antigen: not known. These data come from a study of shared clonotypes between healthy human individuals. Only CD45RO-negative cells positively selected for CCR7 counted as naive CD8 cells, so terminally differentiated effector memory CD45RA+ cells were excluded. Points from the study as a whole: Only a few donors were included, so the genetic and exposure-history diversity represented was limited.

Looked up from germline, CDR1 is SEHNR and CDR2 is FQNEAQ (reference sequence). There are 15 residues in the CDR3. The V end was cut by 5 bases, the J end by 0 bases, with 11 bases between. Assay: immunoSEQ multiplex PCR; the TCRdb copy retains only in-frame clones and omits some. The table records 800,000 to 950,000 clones, 90% to 97% of them present only once. The sample taken for sequencing was naive CD8+ T cells sorted from blood. The rearrangement joins TRBV7-9 to TRBJ2-1, with a possible D match to TRBD1 (6 bases). This receptor was identified in a man aged 30 to 45 in good health. Here the CDR3 DNA reads TGTGCCAGCAGCGAGGACAGTAGCTCCTACAATGAGCAGTTCTTC. This gives the protein CASSEDSSSYNEQFF.